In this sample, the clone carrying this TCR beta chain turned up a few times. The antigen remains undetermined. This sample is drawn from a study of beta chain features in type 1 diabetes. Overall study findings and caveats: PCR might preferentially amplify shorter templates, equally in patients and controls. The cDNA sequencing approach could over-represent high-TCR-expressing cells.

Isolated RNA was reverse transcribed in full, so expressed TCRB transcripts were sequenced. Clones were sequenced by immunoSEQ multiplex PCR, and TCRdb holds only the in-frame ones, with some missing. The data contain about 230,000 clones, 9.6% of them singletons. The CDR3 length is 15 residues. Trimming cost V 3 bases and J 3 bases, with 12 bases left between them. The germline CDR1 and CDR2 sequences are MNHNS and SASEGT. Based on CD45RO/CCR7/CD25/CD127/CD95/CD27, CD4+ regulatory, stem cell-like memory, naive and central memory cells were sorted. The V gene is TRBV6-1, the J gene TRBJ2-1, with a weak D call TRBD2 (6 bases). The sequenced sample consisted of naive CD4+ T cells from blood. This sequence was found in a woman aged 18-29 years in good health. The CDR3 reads CASSDRLDSYNEQFF. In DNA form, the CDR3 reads TGTGCCAGCAGTGACCGACTAGATAGCTACAATGAGCAGTTCTTC.